This T cell receptor beta chain originates from a study of T cells in tuberculosis. The CDR3 has 21 residues. The protocol was immunoSEQ multiplex PCR, while the TCRdb copy is restricted to in-frame clones and leaves out a portion. The sample yields 25,000 to 40,000 clones, about 90% seen once. The chain combines TRBV21-1 with TRBJ2-7; no check of the table's D call, TRBD1, against the DNA was made. TRBV21-1 is given as a pseudogene. Sequencing was done on a sample of PBMCs. This TCR was recovered from a donor between 10 and 35 years old with latent tuberculosis or without tuberculosis infection. Some clones in this sample may be carry-over from other donors' samples. The CDR3 loop is CASSKALCSPPKTTGTHEQYF. The DNA for the CDR3 is TGTGCCAGCAGCAAAGCGCTTTGCTCACCCCCCAAAACGACAGGGACCCACGAGCAGTACTTC.